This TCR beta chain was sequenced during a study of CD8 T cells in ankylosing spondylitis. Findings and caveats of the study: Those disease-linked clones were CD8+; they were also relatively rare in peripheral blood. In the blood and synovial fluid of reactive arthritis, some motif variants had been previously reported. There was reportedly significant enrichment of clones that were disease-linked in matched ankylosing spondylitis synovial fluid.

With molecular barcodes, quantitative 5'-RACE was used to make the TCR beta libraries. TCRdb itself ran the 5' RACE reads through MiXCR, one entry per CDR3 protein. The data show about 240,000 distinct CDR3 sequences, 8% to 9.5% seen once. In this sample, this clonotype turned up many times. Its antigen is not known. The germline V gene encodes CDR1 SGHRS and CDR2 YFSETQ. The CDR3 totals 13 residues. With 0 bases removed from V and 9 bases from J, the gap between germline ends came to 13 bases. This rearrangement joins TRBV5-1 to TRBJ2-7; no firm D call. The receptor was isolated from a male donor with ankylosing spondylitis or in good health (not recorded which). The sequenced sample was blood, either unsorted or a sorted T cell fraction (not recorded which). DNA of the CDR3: TGCGCCAGCAGCTTGGGGGAACCTTTGAGGCAGTACTTC. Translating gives CASSLGEPLRQYF.